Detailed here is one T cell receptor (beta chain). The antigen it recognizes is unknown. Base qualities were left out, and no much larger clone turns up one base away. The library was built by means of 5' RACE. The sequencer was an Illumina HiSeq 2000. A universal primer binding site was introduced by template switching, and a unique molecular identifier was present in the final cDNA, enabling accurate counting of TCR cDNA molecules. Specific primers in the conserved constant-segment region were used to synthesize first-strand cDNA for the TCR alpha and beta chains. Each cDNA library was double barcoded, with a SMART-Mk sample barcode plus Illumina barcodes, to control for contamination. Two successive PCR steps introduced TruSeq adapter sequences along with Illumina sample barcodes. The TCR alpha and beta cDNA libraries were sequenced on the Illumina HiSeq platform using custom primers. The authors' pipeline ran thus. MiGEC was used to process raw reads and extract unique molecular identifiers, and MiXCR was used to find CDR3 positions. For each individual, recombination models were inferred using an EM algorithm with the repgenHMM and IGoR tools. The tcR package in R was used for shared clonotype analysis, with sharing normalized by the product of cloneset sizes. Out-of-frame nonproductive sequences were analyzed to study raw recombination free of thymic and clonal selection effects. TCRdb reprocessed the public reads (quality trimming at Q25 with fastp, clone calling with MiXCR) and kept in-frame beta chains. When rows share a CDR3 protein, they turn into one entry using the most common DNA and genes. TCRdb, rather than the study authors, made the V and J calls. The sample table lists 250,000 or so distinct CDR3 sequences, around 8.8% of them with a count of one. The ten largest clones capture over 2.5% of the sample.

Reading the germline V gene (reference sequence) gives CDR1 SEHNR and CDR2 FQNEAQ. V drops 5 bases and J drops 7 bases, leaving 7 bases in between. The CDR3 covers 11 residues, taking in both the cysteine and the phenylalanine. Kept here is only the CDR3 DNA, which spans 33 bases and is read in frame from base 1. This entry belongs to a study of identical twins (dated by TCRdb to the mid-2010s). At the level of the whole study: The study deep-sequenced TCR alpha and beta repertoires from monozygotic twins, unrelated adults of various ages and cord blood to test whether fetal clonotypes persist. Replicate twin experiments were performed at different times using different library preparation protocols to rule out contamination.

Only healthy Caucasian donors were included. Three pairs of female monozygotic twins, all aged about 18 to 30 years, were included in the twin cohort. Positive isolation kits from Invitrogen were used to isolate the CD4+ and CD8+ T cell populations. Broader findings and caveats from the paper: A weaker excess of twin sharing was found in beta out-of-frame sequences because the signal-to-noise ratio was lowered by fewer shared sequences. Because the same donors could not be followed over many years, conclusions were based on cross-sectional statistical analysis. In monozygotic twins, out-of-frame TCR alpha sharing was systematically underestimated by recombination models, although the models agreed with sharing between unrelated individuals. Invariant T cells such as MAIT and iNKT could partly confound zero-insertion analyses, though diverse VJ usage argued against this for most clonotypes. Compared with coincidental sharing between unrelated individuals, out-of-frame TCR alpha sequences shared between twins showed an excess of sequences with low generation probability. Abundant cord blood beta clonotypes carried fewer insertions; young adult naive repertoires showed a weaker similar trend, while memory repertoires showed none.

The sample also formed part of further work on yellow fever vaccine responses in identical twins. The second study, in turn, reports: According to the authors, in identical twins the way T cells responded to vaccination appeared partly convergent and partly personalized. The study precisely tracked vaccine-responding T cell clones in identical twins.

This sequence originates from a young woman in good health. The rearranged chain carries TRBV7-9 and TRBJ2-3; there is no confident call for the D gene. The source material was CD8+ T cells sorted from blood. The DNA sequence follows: TGTGCCAGCAGCGCGGAGAATACGCAGTATTTT. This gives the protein CASSAENTQYF.